Each of the 11 T cell receptor beta chains below was sequenced from the same sample in a study of regulatory T cells in long-lasting Graves disease. Combining iRepertoire HTBI primers with Arm-PCR of CDR3 regions, the authors built TCR beta libraries. Each CDR3 protein gets one entry after TCRdb re-called the multiplex PCR reads with MiXCR. The data contain around 500,000 distinct CDR3 sequences, less than 25% of them singletons. The time point denotes: persistent/refractory GD, antithyroid drugs over 5 years with positive TRAb. PBMCs were the source of the RNA used for TCR sequencing. The material was peripheral blood mononuclear cells (PBMCs), obtained when the disease was refractory, from a patient treated with antithyroid drugs. The source is a female donor with Graves disease.

The sample holds a few counts of this clonotype. V and J are TRBV5-1 and TRBJ2-2, with TRBD2 as a possible D gene (7 bases). CDR1 SGHRS and CDR2 YFSETQ come from the germline V gene. The CDR3 has 18 amino acids. Trimming shortened V by 5 bases and J by 6 bases, and 26 bases separated the two germline ends. The CDR3 loop is CASRSAGTTKGGPGELFF. In DNA form, the CDR3 reads TGCGCCAGCAGGAGTGCCGGGACAACAAAGGGGGGGCCCGGGGAGCTGTTTTTT. Using reference TRBV5-1 and TRBJ2-2 for the parts outside the CDR3, the full variable domain is KAGVTQTPRYLIKTRGQQVTLSCSPISGHRSVSWYQQTPGQGLQFLFEYFSETQRNKGNFPGRFSGRQFSNSRSEMNVSTLELGDSALYLCASRSAGTTKGGPGELFFGEGSRLTVL.

The genes are TRBV29-1 and TRBJ2-4, with 9 nucleotides matching TRBD1. This CDR3 region has 14 residues. V shed 4 bases, J shed 2 bases, and the junction held 3 bases outside the gene matches. Germline-derived CDR1 and CDR2 are SQVTM and ANQGSEA. The CDR3 DNA reads TGCAGCGTTGTGGACAGGGGAACCAAAAACATTCAGTACTTC. Translated: CSVVDRGTKNIQYF.

The chain's CDR3 is CASSVKRTPNTGELFF. The CDR3 DNA follows: TGTGCCAGCAGCGTAAAAAGGACACCGAACACCGGGGAGCTGTTTTTT. The V and J genes are TRBV9 and TRBJ2-2, with D possibly being TRBD1 (5 bases). The germline CDR1 and CDR2 sequences are SGDLS and YYNGEE. V was shortened by 1 base and J by 0 bases, with 10 bases between the two germline ends. This CDR3 region has 16 residues.

The sample holds many counts of this clonotype. J is TRBJ1-3 and V is TRBV12-3 or TRBV12-4, with D possibly TRBD1 on 5 matching bases. This CDR3 is built from 14 residues. The V and J ends lost 3 bases and 4 bases respectively, with 10 bases between them. The CDR3 protein is CASSFQGRGNTIYF. The CDR3 DNA follows: TGTGCCAGCAGTTTTCAGGGTAGGGGAAACACCATATATTTT.

This clonotype has just a few counts. The chain links TRBV7-3 to TRBJ2-5; TRBD2 aligns across 13 bases. CDR3 size: 15 residues. From germline, CDR1 is SGHTA and CDR2 FQGTGA. The junction had 5 bases not matched to a gene; V was cut back by 6 bases and J by 4 bases. The CDR3 spells CASSRTSGSPETQYF. The CDR3 DNA follows: TGTGCCAGCAGTCGGACTAGCGGGAGCCCAGAGACCCAGTACTTC.

The chain is built from TRBV29-1 and TRBJ2-7; 9 nucleotides line up with TRBD2. The CDR3 length is 14 residues. V gave up 6 bases and J gave up 6 bases; unmatched junction bases: 12. The germline V gene encodes CDR1 SQVTM and CDR2 ANQGSEA. CDR3 coding DNA: TGCAGCGTGGGCCCTGGCGGGAGGGCCGGCGAGCAGTACTTC. Translation gives CSVGPGGRAGEQYF.

This clonotype was detected ten times or more. The chain joins TRBV28 to TRBJ1-2; 7 bases map to TRBD1. Germline trimming cut 3 bases from V and 4 bases from J; bases unmatched to any gene: 5. Germline V gives CDR1 MDHEN, CDR2 SYDVKM. This CDR3 spans 14 amino acids. The CDR3 coding sequence is TGTGCCAGCAGTTTCTCTGGACAGGTCTATGGCTACACCTTC. Translating gives CASSFSGQVYGYTF.

This clonotype was recorded many times. The rearrangement links TRBV2 to TRBJ2-5; TRBD2 aligns across 9 bases. CDR3 length equals 15 residues. Trimming took 4 bases from V and 5 from J; bases not matched to a gene: 8. Looked up from germline, CDR1 is SNHLY and CDR2 is FYNNEI. The CDR3 DNA reads as TGTGCCAGCAGTGGACTAGCGGAAGGACCGGAGACCCAGTACTTC. As protein: CASSGLAEGPETQYF.

This clonotype was recorded many times. This chain uses TRBV7-8 with TRBJ2-7, with D hard to call. V dropped 4 bases and J dropped 0 bases, with 7 bases sitting between them. CDR1 SGHVS and CDR2 FQNEAQ come from the germline V gene. This CDR3 is built from 13 residues. The CDR3 sequence is CASSSLVSYEQYF. CDR3 coding DNA: TGTGCCAGCAGCTCCTTAGTCTCCTACGAGCAGTACTTC. Based on the CDR3 plus reference TRBV7-8 and TRBJ2-7, the full variable domain is GAGVSQSPRYKVAKRGQDVALRCDPISGHVSLFWYQQALGQGPEFLTYFQNEAQLDKSGLPSDRFFAERPEGSVSTLKIQRTQQEDSAVYLCASSSLVSYEQYFGPGTRLTVT.

This clonotype was seen repeatedly, ten times or more. This chain links TRBV28 with TRBJ2-5; no clear D. Germline lookup yields CDR1 MDHEN and CDR2 SYDVKM. The length of the CDR3 is 15 residues. Trimming pared 6 bases from V and 0 bases from J, leaving 14 bases between. The CDR3 loop reads CASSRAGGYQETQYF. In DNA form, the CDR3 reads TGTGCCAGCAGCCGCGCCGGTGGGTACCAAGAGACCCAGTACTTC.

This clonotype has at least ten counts. J is TRBJ1-2 and V is TRBV12-3 or TRBV12-4; 9 nucleotides line up with TRBD1. This CDR3 spans 13 amino acids. The V and J ends lost 5 bases and 8 bases, in that order; junction bases with no gene match: 6. CDR3 protein: CASSAGTGWGYTF. The CDR3 DNA is TGTGCCAGCAGTGCCGGGACAGGGTGGGGCTACACCTTC.